These T cell receptor beta chains were read from a single sample in a study of blood T cells in healthy people across ages. From the 5' RACE reads, TCRdb called clonotypes with MiXCR, one entry per CDR3 protein. The table records roughly 800,000 distinct CDR3 sequences, about three fifths of them present only once. The sample consisted of blood. These receptors all stem from a man aged 25-45 years in good health. Both conserved end residues are part of each CDR3. Each record gives: J gene, D gene, V gene, clone size, CDR3 DNA, CDR3 protein. D genes are given only for firm matches. Only some rows state a clone size, as once, few, many or a class for expanded clones.

>TRBJ2-3|.|TRBV7-6|.
TGTGCCAGCAGCTTGGGGTCGGACTACAGCACAGATACGCAGTATTTT
CASSLGSDYSTDTQYF
>TRBJ1-5|.|TRBV20-1|.
TGCAGTGCTAGATCAACAGGGCTGCCAAGCCAGCCCCAGCATTTT
CSARSTGLPSQPQHF
>TRBJ2-1|.|TRBV7-2|few
TGTGCCAGCAGCCTCGACTCTGGCCCTCACAATGAGCAGTTCTTC
CASSLDSGPHNEQFF
>TRBJ2-4|TRBD1|TRBV28|.
TGTGCCAGCAGTCGGACAGGGGAGCCCACAAACATTCAGTACTTC
CASSRTGEPTNIQYF
>TRBJ2-5|.|TRBV27|.
TGTGCCAGCAGTTTAAGGGCCCAAGAGACCCAGTACTTC
CASSLRAQETQYF
>TRBJ2-7|TRBD2|TRBV7-3|.
TGTGCCAGCAGCCAGACAAGCGGGGGGGGCTACGAGCAGTACTTC
CASSQTSGGGYEQYF
>TRBJ1-1|.|TRBV20-1|many
TGCAGTGCAAAAAGACCCGTGAACACTGAAGCTTTCTTT
CSAKRPVNTEAFF
>TRBJ2-7|.|TRBV27|.
TGTGCCAGCAGTGTCGTGGGCGCTAGCTTCGAGCAGTACTTC
CASSVVGASFEQYF
>TRBJ2-1|.|TRBV5-1|.
TGCGCCAGCAGCTTGGCGCAGGGGGGGTCAAGAGTAGTAAATGAGCAGTTCTTC
CASSLAQGGSRVVNEQFF
>TRBJ2-7|.|TRBV7-8|few
TGTGCCAGCAGCTTAGGTCCAACAGCCTACGAGCAGTACTTC
CASSLGPTAYEQYF
>TRBJ2-7|TRBD2|TRBV20-1|.
TGCAGTGCTAGCATCCCTCGAGCGGGAGATTACGAGCAGTACTTC
CSASIPRAGDYEQYF
>TRBJ2-5|.|TRBV6-6|.
TGTGCCAGCAGTTATATTAGAGAAGAGACCCAGTACTTC
CASSYIREETQYF
>TRBJ2-6|TRBD1|TRBV20-1|once
TGCAGTGCTCCCCTCAGGACAGGGAGCTCTGGGGCCAACGTCCTGACTTTC
CSAPLRTGSSGANVLTF
>TRBJ1-1|.|TRBV30|.
TGTGCCTGGATTGACAAAATGAACACTGAAGCTTTCTTT
CAWIDKMNTEAFF
>TRBJ1-2|.|TRBV9|.
TGTGCCAGCAGCGTATACGGCCTCAACTATGGCTACACCTTC
CASSVYGLNYGYTF
>TRBJ2-4|TRBD1|TRBV11-3|once
TGTGCCAGCAGCCAGACAGGGGGCTCAAACATTCAGTACTTC
CASSQTGGSNIQYF
>TRBJ1-4|.|TRBV20-1|.
TGCAGTGCCGGGGGGACAACTAATGAAAAACTGTTTTTT
CSAGGTTNEKLFF
>TRBJ2-1|TRBD2|TRBV4-2|.
TGTGCCAGCAGCCCATTAGCGGGGGGGTTAAATGAGCAGTTCTTC
CASSPLAGGLNEQFF
>TRBJ2-3|TRBD2|TRBV20-1|.
TGCAGTGCCGAGAGGGTAGCGGGAGTCGTAGATACGCAGTATTTT
CSAERVAGVVDTQYF
>TRBJ1-6|.|TRBV14|few
TGTGCCAGCAGCCATTTAGCAGGGGCCAGTTCACCCCTCCACTTT
CASSHLAGASSPLHF
>TRBJ2-1|.|TRBV13|.
TGTGCCAGCAGCTTACCTCGGGACAATGAGCAGTTCTTC
CASSLPRDNEQFF
>TRBJ2-5|.|TRBV14|few
TGTGCCAGCAGCCTGCTTGCGTACCAAGAGACCCAGTACTTC
CASSLLAYQETQYF
>TRBJ2-6|TRBD1|TRBV20-1|.
TGCAGTGCTATTCAAACAGGGGGTTGGTTTGGGGCCAACGTCCTGACTTTC
CSAIQTGGWFGANVLTF
>TRBJ2-2|TRBD2|TRBV6-6|.
TGTGCCAGCAGTTATCCTAGCGGGGTAAACACCGGGGAGCTGTTTTTT
CASSYPSGVNTGELFF
>TRBJ1-2|TRBD1|TRBV29-1|.
TGCAGCGTGGAGACGTCCCCGGGACAGATGTATGGCTACACCTTC
CSVETSPGQMYGYTF
>TRBJ2-7|.|TRBV29-1|many
TGCAGCGTTGAAGAGGCAGGGGACGAGCAGTACTTC
CSVEEAGDEQYF
>TRBJ2-1|TRBD2|TRBV27|few
TGTGCCAGCAGATTAGGGGCGGGAGGGCCTTTCAATGAGCAGTTCTTC
CASRLGAGGPFNEQFF
>TRBJ2-3|TRBD2|TRBV27|.
TGTGCCAGCAGTCCGATAGCGGGGATCACAGATACGCAGTATTTT
CASSPIAGITDTQYF
>TRBJ2-7|TRBD1|TRBV29-1|few
TGCAGCCCTCCGGACAGGGGCGGAAGGAGGGCCTTCTACGAGCAGTACTTC
CSPPDRGGRRAFYEQYF
>TRBJ2-7|TRBD2|TRBV28|.
TGTGCCAGTTCCGTCCTAGCGGAGACTTCCTACGAGCAGTACTTC
CASSVLAETSYEQYF
>TRBJ2-3|.|TRBV2|.
TGTGCCAGCAAGGGCCGGGTTGACACAGTTACGCAGTATTTT
CASKGRVDTVTQYF
>TRBJ2-4|.|TRBV4-3|.
TGCGCCAGCAGCCAGGGACTTGTGGACAGTCAGTACTTC
CASSQGLVDSQYF
>TRBJ1-1|.|TRBV30|.
TGTGCCTGGAGTGTAGATACTAACTGTCAAGCTTTCTTT
CAWSVDTNCQAFF
>TRBJ1-4|.|TRBV4-2|few
TGTGCCAGCAGCCAAGCTTTGGGGGAAAAACTGTTTTTT
CASSQALGEKLFF
>TRBJ2-5|TRBD2|TRBV20-1|.
TGCAGTGCTTCATCGACTAGCGGGAGGAAAGAGACCCAGTACTTC
CSASSTSGRKETQYF
>TRBJ2-3|.|TRBV7-2|.
TGTGCCAGCAGCTTAATCAGGGAGAGCACAGATACGCAGTATTTT
CASSLIRESTDTQYF
>TRBJ1-5|.|TRBV7-2|.
TGTGCCAGCAGCTCAGAACCGGGTGAGCCCCAGCATTTT
CASSSEPGEPQHF
>TRBJ2-3|TRBD2|TRBV20-1|.
TGCAGTGCTAGACCGTCACTAGCGTCCCGGGAGTATTTT
CSARPSLASREYF
>TRBJ2-1|.|TRBV7-9|.
TGTGCCAGCAGCTTAGCGCGGTTACGGGGATCGATTGGAAACAATGAGCAGTTCTTC
CASSLARLRGSIGNNEQFF
>TRBJ1-1|.|TRBV6-6|.
TGTGCCGGCAGGCCAAGGGGGATGAACACTGAAGCTTTCTTT
CAGRPRGMNTEAFF
>TRBJ2-3|.|TRBV20-1|.
TGCAGTGCTTGGGACGTTCTCACAGATACGCAGTATTTT
CSAWDVLTDTQYF
>TRBJ2-7|.|TRBV20-1|.
TGCAGTGCTAGAGATTTAACAGGCTACGAGCAGTACTTC
CSARDLTGYEQYF